The 7 T cell receptor beta chains reported below all come from one sample, sequenced in a study of CD8+CD57+ T cells in acquired aplastic anemia. Patients who underwent sequencing had shown CD8+CD57+ cell expansion by flow cytometry. Researchers used genomic DNA as the template to profile TCR beta VDJ and CDR3. From the reads, TCRdb called clonotypes with MiXCR, one entry per CDR3 protein. The sample holds around 80,000 distinct CDR3 sequences, 60% to 75% seen once. The specimen was sorted CD4+, CD8+, or CD8+CD57+ T cells (not recorded which) from PBMCs. The receptors here all came from a human donor with aplastic anemia.

This chain connects TRBV7-2 to TRBJ2-1; TRBD2 matches 9 bases. CDR1 is SGHTA, CDR2 FQGNSA, per germline. The CDR3 has 15 amino acids. V shed 5 bases, J shed 0 bases, and the junction held 2 bases outside the gene matches. The CDR3 bases are TGTGCCAGCAGCATTAGCGGGAGCTCCTACAATGAGCAGTTCTTC. The encoded protein is CASSISGSSYNEQFF.

As to this clonotype: This CDR3 is missing its conserved last phenylalanine or tryptophan, likely due to a read error. The gene calls are TRBV5-1 and TRBJ1-5; unclear D gene. Germline loops: CDR1 SGHRS, CDR2 YFSETQ. Trimming pared 0 bases from V and 5 bases from J, leaving 6 bases between. The CDR3 loop spans 13 amino acids. The CDR3 region has the DNA TGCGCCAGCAGCTTGGGAGCCGATCAGCCCCAGCATCTT. Its protein product is CASSLGADQPQHL.

This clonotype was detected only once. V and J are TRBV7-9 and TRBJ1-1; D ambiguous. Trimming removed 11 bases at V and 1 base at J, with 14 bases between. This CDR3 has 13 residues. The germline gives CDR1 SEHNR, CDR2 FQNEAQ (reference sequence). This CDR3 reads CAGERTQNTEAFF. The CDR3 bases are TGTGCCGGGGAAAGGACCCAGAACACTGAAGCTTTCTTT. The full variable domain, rest sourced from reference TRBV7-9 and TRBJ1-1, is DTGVSQNPRHKITKRGQNVTFRCDPISEHNRLYWYRQTLGQGPEFLTYFQNEAQLEKSRLLSDRFSAERPKGSFSTLEIQRTEQGDSAMYLCAGERTQNTEAFFGQGTRLTVV.

The chain employs TRBV19 and TRBJ2-7; a possible D gene is TRBD2 (6 bases). The CDR3 contains 16 residues. The V gene lost 4 bases and the J gene lost 4 bases, with 20 bases spanning the gap. Germline CDR1 reads LNHDA; CDR2 reads SQIVND (reference sequence). CDR3 protein: CASSTQLAAFSYEQYF. As DNA, the CDR3 is TGTGCCAGTAGTACCCAACTAGCAGCCTTTTCTTACGAGCAGTACTTC.

The chain uses TRBV15 and TRBJ2-7, with D tentatively TRBD1 or TRBD2 (5 bases each). Germline assignment: CDR1 LNHNV and CDR2 YYDKDF (reference sequence). CDR3 size: 13 residues. V lost 10 bases and J lost 5, with 18 bases in between. The CDR3: CASSHRTWDEQYF. The CDR3 DNA is TGTGCCAGCAGTCACAGGACTTGGGACGAGCAGTACTTC.

V usage is TRBV15 and J usage is TRBJ2-5; D might be TRBD1 or TRBD2, each matching 5 bases. Trimming cost V 0 bases and J 9 bases, with 17 bases left between them. The CDR3 sequence is 15 residues long. The germline CDR1 and CDR2 sequences are LNHNV and YYDKDF (reference sequence). The CDR3 region is CATSREGTGPRAQYF. Written as DNA, the CDR3 is TGTGCCACCAGCAGAGAAGGGACGGGCCCCAGGGCCCAGTACTTC.

The chain employs TRBV4-3 and TRBJ2-3; TRBD1 matches 7 bases. Germline lookup yields CDR1 LGHNA and CDR2 YSLEER. This CDR3 region has 15 residues. The junction had 10 bases not matched to a gene; V was cut back by 4 bases and J by 6 bases. The CDR3 is CASSRDGQVADTQYF. The CDR3 coding sequence is TGCGCCAGCAGCCGGGACGGACAGGTAGCTGATACGCAGTATTTT.